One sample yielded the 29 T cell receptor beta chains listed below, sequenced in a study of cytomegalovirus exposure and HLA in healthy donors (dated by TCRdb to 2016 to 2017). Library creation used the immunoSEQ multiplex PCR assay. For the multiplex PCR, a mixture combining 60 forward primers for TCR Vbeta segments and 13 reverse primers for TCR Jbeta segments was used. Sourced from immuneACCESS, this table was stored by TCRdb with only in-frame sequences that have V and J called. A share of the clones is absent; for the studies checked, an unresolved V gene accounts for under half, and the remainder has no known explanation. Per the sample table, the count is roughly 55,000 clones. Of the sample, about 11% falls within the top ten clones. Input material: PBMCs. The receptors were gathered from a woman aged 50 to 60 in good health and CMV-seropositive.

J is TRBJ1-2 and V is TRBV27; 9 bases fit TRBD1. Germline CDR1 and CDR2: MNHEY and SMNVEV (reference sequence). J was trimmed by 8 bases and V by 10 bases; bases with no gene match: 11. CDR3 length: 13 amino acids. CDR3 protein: CATRDRASEGYTF. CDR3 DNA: TGTGCCACCCGGGACAGGGCGAGTGAAGGCTACACCTTC.

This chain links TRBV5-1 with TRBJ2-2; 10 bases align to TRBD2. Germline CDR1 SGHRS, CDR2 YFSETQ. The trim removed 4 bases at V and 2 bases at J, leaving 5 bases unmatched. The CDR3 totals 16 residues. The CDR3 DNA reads TGCGCCAGCAGCCTCATAGCGGGAGGCAACACCGGGGAGCTGTTTTTT. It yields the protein CASSLIAGGNTGELFF. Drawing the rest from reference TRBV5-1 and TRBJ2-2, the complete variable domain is KAGVTQTPRYLIKTRGQQVTLSCSPISGHRSVSWYQQTPGQGLQFLFEYFSETQRNKGNFPGRFSGRQFSNSRSEMNVSTLELGDSALYLCASSLIAGGNTGELFFGEGSRLTVL.

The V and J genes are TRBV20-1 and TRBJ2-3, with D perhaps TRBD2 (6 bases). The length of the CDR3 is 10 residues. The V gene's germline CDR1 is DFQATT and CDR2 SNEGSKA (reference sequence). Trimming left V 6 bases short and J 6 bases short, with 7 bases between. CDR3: CSAAGDTQYF. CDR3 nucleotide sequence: TGCAGTGCCGCGGGGGATACGCAGTATTTT.

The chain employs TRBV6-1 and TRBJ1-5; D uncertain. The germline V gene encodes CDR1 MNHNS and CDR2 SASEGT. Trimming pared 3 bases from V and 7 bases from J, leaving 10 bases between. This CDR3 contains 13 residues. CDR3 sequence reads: CASSDWGGQPQHF. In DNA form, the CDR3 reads TGTGCCAGCAGTGATTGGGGAGGGCAGCCCCAGCATTTT.

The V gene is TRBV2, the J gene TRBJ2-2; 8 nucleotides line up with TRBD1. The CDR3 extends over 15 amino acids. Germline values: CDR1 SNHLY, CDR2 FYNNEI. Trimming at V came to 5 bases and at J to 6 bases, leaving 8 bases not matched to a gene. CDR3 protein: CASSRTGQGAGELFF. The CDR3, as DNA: TGTGCCAGCAGTAGGACAGGGCAGGGGGCCGGGGAGCTGTTTTTT.

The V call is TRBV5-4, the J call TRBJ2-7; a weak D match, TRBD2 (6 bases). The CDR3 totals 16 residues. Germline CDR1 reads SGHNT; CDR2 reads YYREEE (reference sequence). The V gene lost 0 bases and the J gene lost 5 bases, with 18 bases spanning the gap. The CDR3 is CASSLASGPQGNEQYF. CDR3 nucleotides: TGTGCCAGCAGCTTGGCGAGCGGGCCCCAAGGAAACGAGCAGTACTTC.

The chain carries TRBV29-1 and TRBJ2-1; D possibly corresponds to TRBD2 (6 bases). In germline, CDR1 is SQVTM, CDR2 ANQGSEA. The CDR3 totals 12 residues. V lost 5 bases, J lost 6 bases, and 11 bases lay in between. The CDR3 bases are TGCAGCGTTTCGTCTAGCGTCAATGAGCAGTTCTTC. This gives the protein CSVSSSVNEQFF.

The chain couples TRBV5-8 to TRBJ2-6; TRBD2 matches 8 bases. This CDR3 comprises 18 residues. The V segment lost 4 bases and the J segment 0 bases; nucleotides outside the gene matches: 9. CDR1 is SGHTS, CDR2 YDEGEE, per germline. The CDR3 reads CASSPTGGQGSGANVLTF. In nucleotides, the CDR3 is TGTGCCAGCAGCCCGACGGGAGGGCAGGGCTCTGGGGCCAACGTCCTGACTTTC.

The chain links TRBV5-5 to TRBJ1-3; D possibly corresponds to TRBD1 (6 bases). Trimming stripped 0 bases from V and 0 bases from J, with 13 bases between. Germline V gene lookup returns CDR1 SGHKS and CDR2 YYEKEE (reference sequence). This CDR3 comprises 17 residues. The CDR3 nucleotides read TGTGCCAGCAGCTTGGGCAGGGGATTTGGCTCTGGAAACACCATATATTTT. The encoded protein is CASSLGRGFGSGNTIYF.

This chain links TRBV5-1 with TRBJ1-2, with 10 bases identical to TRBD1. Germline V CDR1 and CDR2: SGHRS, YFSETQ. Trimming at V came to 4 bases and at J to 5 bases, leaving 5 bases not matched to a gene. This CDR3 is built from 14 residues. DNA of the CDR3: TGCGCCAGCAGCGAGGGACAGGGGAGTTATGGCTACACCTTC. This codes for CASSEGQGSYGYTF.

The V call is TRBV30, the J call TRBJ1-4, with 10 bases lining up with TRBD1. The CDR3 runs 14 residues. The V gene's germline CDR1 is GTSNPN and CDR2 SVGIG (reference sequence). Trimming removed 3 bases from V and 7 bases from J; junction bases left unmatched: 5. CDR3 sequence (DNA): TGTGCCTGGAGAGGGGACAGGGGAGGTGAAAAACTGTTTTTT. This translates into CAWRGDRGGEKLFF.

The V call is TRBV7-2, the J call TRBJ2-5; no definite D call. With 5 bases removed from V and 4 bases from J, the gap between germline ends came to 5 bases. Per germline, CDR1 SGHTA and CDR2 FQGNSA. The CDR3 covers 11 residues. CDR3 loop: CASSPLETQYF. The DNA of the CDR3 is TGTGCCAGCAGCCCTCTAGAGACCCAGTACTTC. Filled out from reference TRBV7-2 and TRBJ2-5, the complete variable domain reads GAGVSQSPSNKVTEKGKDVELRCDPISGHTALYWYRQSLGQGLEFLIYFQGNSAPDKSGLPSDRFSAERTGGSVSTLTIQRTQQEDSAVYLCASSPLETQYFGPGTRLLVL.

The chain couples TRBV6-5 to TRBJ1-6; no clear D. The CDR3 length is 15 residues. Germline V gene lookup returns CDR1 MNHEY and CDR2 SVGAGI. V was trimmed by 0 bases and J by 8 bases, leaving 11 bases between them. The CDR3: CASSYSRRADSPLHF. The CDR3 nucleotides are TGTGCCAGCAGTTACTCGCGACGCGCGGATTCACCCCTCCACTTT.

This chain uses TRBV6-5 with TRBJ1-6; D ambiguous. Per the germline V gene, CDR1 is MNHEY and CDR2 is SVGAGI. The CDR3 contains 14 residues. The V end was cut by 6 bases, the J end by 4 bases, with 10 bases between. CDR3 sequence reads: CASSPQSYNSPLHF. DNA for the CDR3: TGTGCCAGCAGCCCCCAGTCTTATAATTCACCCCTCCACTTT.

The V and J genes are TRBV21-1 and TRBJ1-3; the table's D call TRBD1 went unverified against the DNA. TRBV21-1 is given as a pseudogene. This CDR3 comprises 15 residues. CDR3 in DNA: TGTGCCAGCAGCAAACCACACAGGGTGGAAAACACCATATATTTT. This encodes CASSKPHRVENTIYF.

Here the CDR3 DNA reads TGTGCCAGCAGTGAACCGGGACAGAGCAATCAGCCCCAGCATTTT. Translation: CASSEPGQSNQPQHF. This chain joins TRBV28 and TRBJ1-5; TRBD1 matches at 7 bases. V gave up 5 bases and J gave up 1 base; unmatched junction bases: 5. The CDR3 is 15 residues long. Germline V gives CDR1 MDHEN, CDR2 SYDVKM. Full variable domain (remainder filled in from reference TRBV28 and TRBJ1-5): DVKVTQSSRYLVKRTGEKVFLECVQDMDHENMFWYRQDPGLGLRLIYFSYDVKMKEKGDIPEGYSVSREKKERFSLILESASTNQTSMYLCASSEPGQSNQPQHFGDGTRLSIL.

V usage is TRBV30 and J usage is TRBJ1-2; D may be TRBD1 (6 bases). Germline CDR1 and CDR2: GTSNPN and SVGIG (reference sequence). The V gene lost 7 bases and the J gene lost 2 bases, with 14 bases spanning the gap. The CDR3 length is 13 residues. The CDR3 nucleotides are TGTGCCTCTAACTACAGGGAGAACTATGGCTACACCTTC. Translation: CASNYRENYGYTF.

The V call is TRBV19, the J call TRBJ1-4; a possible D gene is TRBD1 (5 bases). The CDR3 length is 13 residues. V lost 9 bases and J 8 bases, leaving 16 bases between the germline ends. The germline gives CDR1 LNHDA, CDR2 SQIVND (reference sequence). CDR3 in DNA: TGTGCCAGCCGGGACGGGGGGAGCGAAAAACTGTTTTTT. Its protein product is CASRDGGSEKLFF.

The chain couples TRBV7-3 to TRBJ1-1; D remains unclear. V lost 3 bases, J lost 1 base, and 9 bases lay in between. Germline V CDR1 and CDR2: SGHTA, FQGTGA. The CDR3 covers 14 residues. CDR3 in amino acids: CASSFYLKNTEAFF. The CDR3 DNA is TGTGCCAGCAGCTTCTATCTGAAGAACACTGAAGCTTTCTTT.

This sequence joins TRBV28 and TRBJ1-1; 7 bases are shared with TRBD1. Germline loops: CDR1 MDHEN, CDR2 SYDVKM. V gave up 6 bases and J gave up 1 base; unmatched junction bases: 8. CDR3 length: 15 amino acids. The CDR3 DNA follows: TGTGCCAGCAGGTGGGACAGCCGAGCGAACACTGAAGCTTTCTTT. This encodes CASRWDSRANTEAFF.

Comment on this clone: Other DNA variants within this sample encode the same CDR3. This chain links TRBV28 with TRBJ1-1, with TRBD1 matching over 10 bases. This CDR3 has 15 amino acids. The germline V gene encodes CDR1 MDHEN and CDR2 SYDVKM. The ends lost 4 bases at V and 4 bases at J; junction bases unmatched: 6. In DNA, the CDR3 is TGTGCCAGCAGTTCCGACAGGGGGCGACGCACTGAAGCTTTCTTT. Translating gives CASSSDRGRRTEAFF. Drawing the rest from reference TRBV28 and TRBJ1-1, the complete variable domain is DVKVTQSSRYLVKRTGEKVFLECVQDMDHENMFWYRQDPGLGLRLIYFSYDVKMKEKGDIPEGYSVSREKKERFSLILESASTNQTSMYLCASSSDRGRRTEAFFGQGTRLTVV.

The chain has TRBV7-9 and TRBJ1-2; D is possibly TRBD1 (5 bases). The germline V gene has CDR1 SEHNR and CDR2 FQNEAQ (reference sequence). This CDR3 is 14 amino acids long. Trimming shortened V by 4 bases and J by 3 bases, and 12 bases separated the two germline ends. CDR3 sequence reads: CASSSYKTDYGYTF. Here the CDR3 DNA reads TGTGCCAGCAGCTCGTACAAGACAGACTATGGCTACACCTTC.

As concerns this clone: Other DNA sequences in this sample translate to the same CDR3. CDR3 DNA: TGTGCCAGCAGCGTCGGGACAGGGGCCTACGAGCAGTACTTC. Residues: CASSVGTGAYEQYF. The V gene is TRBV9, the J gene TRBJ2-7; the match to TRBD1 covers 10 bases. V lost 2 bases to trimming and J lost 2 bases; unmatched junction nucleotides: 1. Germline V gene lookup returns CDR1 SGDLS and CDR2 YYNGEE. CDR3 length: 14 amino acids.

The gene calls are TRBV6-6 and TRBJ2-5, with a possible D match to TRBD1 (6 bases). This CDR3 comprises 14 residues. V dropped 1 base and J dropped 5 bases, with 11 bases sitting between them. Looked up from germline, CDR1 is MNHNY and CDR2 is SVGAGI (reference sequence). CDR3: CASSYFDRQETQYF. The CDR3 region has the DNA TGTGCCAGCAGTTACTTCGACAGGCAGGAGACCCAGTACTTC.

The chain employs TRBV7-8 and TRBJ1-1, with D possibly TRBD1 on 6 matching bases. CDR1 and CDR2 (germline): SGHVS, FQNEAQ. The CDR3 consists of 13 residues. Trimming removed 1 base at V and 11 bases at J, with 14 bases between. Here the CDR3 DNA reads TGTGCCAGCAGCTTAGACTTGGGACATTTGGCTTTCTTT. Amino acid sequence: CASSLDLGHLAFF.

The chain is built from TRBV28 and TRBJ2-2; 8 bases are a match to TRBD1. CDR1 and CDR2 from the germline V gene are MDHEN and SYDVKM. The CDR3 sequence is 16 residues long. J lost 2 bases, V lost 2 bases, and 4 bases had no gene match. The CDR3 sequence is CASSLGDRINTGELFF. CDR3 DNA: TGTGCCAGCAGTTTAGGGGACAGGATAAACACCGGGGAGCTGTTTTTT.

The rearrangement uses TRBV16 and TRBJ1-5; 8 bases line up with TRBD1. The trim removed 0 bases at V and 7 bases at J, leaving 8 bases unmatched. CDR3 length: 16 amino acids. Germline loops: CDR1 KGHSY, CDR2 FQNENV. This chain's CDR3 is CASSQSGAGGGQPQHF. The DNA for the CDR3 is TGTGCCAGCAGCCAATCCGGTGCAGGGGGCGGACAGCCCCAGCATTTT.

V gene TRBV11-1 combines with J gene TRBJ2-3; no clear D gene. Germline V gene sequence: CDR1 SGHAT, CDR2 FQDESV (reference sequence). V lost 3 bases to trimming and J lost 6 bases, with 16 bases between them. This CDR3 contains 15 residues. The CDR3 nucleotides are TGTGCCAGCAGCTTGCAGAGACGCCAAGCGGATACGCAGTATTTT. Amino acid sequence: CASSLQRRQADTQYF.

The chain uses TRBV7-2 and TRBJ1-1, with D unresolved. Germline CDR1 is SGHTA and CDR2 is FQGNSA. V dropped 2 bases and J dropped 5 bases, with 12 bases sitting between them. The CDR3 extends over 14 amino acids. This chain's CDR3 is CASSLSNGVTEAFF. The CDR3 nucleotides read TGTGCCAGCAGCTTATCTAACGGGGTTACTGAAGCTTTCTTT.